The 3 T cell receptor beta chains in this list originate from one sample, sequenced in a study of T-cell memory formation after mild COVID-19. TCRdb itself ran the 5' RACE reads through MiXCR, one entry per CDR3 protein. The sample comprises about 360,000 distinct CDR3 sequences, 13% of which are singletons, and about a fifth rests with the top ten. The sequenced sample was PBMCs or a T cell subset sorted from them (not recorded which). The receptors shown here come from a man younger than 35 who had mild COVID-19 (a few samples of this study predate the infection). Cell type and time point are not known.

CDR3 sequence: CASRNWDRQQFF. DNA of the CDR3: TGTGCCAGCAGGAACTGGGACCGACAGCAGTTCTTC. J is TRBJ2-1 and V is TRBV6-5, with D tentatively TRBD1 or TRBD2 (5 bases each). V was trimmed by 6 bases and J by 11 bases, leaving 14 bases between them. CDR1 and CDR2 (germline): MNHEY, SVGAGI. CDR3 length: 12 residues.

This clonotype was detected a few times. This chain links TRBV5-4 with TRBJ2-7; 7 bases are shared with TRBD1. J lost 2 bases, V lost 4 bases, and 6 bases had no gene match. CDR1 and CDR2 from the germline V gene are SGHNT and YYREEE (reference sequence). CDR3 length: 14 amino acids. The CDR3 nucleotides are TGTGCCAGCAGCCTGGGGACAGCCGCCTACGAGCAGTACTTC. The encoded protein is CASSLGTAAYEQYF.

V usage is TRBV5-1 and J usage is TRBJ1-4, with a tentative D call TRBD1 (5 bases). V was shortened by 3 bases and J by 3 bases, with 12 bases between the two germline ends. The CDR3 spans 15 residues. Germline loops: CDR1 SGHRS, CDR2 YFSETQ. The CDR3 sequence: CASSSGELANEKLFF. In DNA, the CDR3 is TGCGCCAGCAGCTCGGGGGAATTGGCTAATGAAAAACTGTTTTTT.